This T cell receptor (beta chain) was identified during a study of T cell responses to AZD1222 COVID-19 vaccine. The wider study: Investigators merged groups given second doses at roughly 4 or roughly 12 weeks. Study-wide results and caveats: Mostly white British, mostly female donors; authors suggested clonal diversity may be underestimated. A reported finding is that nearly half of spike-specific TCRs target unmutated variant regions. A rise in Spike-specific TCR breadth and depth followed two AZD1222 doses.

The repertoire was sequenced with immunoSEQ multiplex PCR; TCRdb's copy has only in-frame clones and lacks some. This sample has some 120,000 clones, with 85% to 95% found just once. The trim removed 3 bases at V and 12 bases at J, leaving 10 bases unmatched. This CDR3 has 13 amino acids. Germline CDR1 is MGHRA and CDR2 is YSYEKL. Remarks on this clone: Its antigen is unknown.

Material: peripheral blood, obtained on day 0 of AZD1222 vaccination. This sequence was found in an adult in good health. The chain uses TRBV4-1 and TRBJ1-1; 7 bases match TRBD1. The CDR3 here is CASSHRQGWPSFF. CDR3 DNA sequence: TGCGCCAGCAGCCATAGACAGGGTTGGCCCTCTTTCTTT.